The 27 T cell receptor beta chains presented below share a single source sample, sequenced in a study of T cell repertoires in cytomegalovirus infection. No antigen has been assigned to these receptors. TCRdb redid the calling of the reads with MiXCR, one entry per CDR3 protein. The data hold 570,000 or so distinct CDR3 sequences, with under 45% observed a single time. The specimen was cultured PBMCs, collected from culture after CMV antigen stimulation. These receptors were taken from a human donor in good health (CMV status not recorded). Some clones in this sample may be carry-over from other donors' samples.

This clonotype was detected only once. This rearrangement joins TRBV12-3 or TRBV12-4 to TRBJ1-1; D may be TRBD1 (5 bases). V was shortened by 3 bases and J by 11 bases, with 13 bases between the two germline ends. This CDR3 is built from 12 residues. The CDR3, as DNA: TGTGCCAGCAGTTTTGGTACGCCAGGGGCTTTCTTT. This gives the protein CASSFGTPGAFF.

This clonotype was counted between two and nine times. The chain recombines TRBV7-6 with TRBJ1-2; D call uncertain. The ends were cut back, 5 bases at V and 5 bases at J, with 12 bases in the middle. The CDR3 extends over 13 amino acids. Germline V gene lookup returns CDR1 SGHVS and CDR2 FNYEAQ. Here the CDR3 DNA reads TGTGCCAGCAGCCCCTTAGGCACTTATGGCTACACCTTC. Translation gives CASSPLGTYGYTF.

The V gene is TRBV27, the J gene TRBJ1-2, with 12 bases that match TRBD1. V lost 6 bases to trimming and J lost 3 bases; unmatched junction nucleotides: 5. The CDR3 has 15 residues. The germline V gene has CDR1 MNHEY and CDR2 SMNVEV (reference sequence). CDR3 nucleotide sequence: TGTGCCAGCAGGCCGGGACAGGGGGCTTACTATGGCTACACCTTC. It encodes CASRPGQGAYYGYTF.

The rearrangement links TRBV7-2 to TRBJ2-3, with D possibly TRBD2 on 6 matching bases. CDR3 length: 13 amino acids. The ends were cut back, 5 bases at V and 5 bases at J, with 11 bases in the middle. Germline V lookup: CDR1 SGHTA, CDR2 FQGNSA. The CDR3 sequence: CASSPPGVDTQYF. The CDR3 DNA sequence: TGTGCCAGCAGCCCCCCGGGGGTAGATACGCAGTATTTT.

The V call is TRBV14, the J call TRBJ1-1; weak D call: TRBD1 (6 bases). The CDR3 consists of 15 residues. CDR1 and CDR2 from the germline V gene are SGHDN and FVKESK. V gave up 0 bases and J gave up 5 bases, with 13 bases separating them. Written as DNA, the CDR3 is TGTGCCAGCAGCCAAGAGGGTACAGGGTGGACTGAAGCTTTCTTT. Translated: CASSQEGTGWTEAFF.

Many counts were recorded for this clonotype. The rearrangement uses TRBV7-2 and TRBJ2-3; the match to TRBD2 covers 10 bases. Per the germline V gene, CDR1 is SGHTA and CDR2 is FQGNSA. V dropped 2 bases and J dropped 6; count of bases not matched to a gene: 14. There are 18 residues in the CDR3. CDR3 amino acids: CASSLMSWASGSSDTQYF. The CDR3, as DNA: TGTGCCAGCAGCTTAATGTCCTGGGCTAGCGGGAGTTCGGATACGCAGTATTTT.

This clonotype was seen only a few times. As DNA, the CDR3 is TGTGCCAGCAGCTCGGGACTCGTTTCACCCCTCCACTTT. Residues: CASSSGLVSPLHF. V gene TRBV7-6 combines with J gene TRBJ1-6, with D possibly TRBD1 on 5 matching bases. Per germline, CDR1 SGHVS and CDR2 FNYEAQ. Trimming left V 4 bases short and J 9 bases short, with 10 bases between. The CDR3 is made up of 13 amino acids. Filled out from reference TRBV7-6 and TRBJ1-6, the complete variable domain reads GAGVSQSPRYKVTKRGQDVALRCDPISGHVSLYWYRQALGQGPEFLTYFNYEAQQDKSGLPNDRFSAERPEGSISTLTIQRTEQRDSAMYRCASSSGLVSPLHFGNGTRLTVT.

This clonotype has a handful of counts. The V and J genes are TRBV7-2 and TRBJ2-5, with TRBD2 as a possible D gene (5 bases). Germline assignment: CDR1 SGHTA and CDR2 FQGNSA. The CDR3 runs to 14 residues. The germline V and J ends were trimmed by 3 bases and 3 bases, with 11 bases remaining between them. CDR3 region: CASSFRRAKETQYF. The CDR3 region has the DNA TGTGCCAGCAGCTTCCGGCGGGCGAAAGAGACCCAGTACTTC.

The CDR3 protein is CASSYRGGKGGPPTDNEQFF. The DNA for the CDR3 is TGTGCCAGCAGTTACAGGGGAGGTAAAGGCGGGCCCCCAACTGATAATGAGCAGTTCTTC. The gene calls are TRBV6-2 or TRBV6-3 and TRBJ2-1, with D perhaps matching TRBD2 (6 bases). V dropped 2 bases and J dropped 7 bases, with 30 bases sitting between them. This CDR3 has 20 residues. The germline V gene has CDR1 MNHEY and CDR2 SVGEGT.

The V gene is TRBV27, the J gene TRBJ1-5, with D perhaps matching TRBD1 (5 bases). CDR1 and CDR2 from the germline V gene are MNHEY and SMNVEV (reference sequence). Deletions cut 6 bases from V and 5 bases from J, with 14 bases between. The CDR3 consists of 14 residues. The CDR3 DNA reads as TGTGCCAGCAGCCGTGGGGGTTGGGATCAGCCCCAGCATTTT. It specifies CASSRGGWDQPQHF.

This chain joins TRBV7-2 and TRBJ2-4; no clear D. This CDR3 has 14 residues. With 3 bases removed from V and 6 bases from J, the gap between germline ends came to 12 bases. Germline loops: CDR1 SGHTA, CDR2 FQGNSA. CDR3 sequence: CASSLLLGRNIQYF. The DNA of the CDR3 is TGTGCCAGCAGCTTGCTATTGGGCCGAAACATTCAGTACTTC.

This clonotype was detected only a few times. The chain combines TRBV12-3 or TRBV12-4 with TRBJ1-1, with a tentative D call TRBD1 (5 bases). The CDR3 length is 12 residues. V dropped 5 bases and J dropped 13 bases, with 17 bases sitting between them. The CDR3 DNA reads TGTGCCAGCAGTATGGGACTACTGCGAAGTTTCTTT. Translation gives CASSMGLLRSFF.

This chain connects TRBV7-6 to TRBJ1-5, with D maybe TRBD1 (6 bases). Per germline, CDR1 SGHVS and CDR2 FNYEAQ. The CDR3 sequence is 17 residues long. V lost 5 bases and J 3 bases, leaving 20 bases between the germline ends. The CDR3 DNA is TGTGCCAGCAGCCCGGAGGCGGGACACCAAATCAATCAGCCCCAGCATTTT. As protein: CASSPEAGHQINQPQHF.

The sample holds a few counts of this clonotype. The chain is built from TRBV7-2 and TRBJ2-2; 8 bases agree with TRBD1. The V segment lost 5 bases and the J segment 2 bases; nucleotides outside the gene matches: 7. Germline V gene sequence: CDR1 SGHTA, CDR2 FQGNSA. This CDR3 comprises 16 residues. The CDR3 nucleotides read TGTGCCAGCAGCATTCGGACAGGGTCTAACACCGGGGAGCTGTTTTTT. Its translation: CASSIRTGSNTGELFF. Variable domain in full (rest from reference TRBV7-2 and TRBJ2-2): GAGVSQSPSNKVTEKGKDVELRCDPISGHTALYWYRQSLGQGLEFLIYFQGNSAPDKSGLPSDRFSAERTGGSVSTLTIQRTQQEDSAVYLCASSIRTGSNTGELFFGEGSRLTVL.

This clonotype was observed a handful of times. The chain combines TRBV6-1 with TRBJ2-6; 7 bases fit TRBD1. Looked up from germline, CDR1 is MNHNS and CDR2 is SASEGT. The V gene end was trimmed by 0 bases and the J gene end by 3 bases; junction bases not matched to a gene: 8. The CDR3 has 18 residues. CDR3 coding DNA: TGTGCCAGCAGTGAAGCCGGGACAGTCGAGTATGGGGCCAACGTCCTGACTTTC. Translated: CASSEAGTVEYGANVLTF.

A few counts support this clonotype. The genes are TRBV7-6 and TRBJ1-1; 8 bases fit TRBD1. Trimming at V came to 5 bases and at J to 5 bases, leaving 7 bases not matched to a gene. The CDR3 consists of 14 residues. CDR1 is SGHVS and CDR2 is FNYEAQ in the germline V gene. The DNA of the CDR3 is TGTGCCAGCAGCCCCTACAGGGGGGAGACTGAAGCTTTCTTT. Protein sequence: CASSPYRGETEAFF.

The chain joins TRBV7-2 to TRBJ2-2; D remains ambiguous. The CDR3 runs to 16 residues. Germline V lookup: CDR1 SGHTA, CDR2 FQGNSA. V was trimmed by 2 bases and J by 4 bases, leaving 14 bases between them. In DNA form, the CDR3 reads TGTGCCAGCAGCTTAACTACTGAGGTCGGCACCGGGGAGCTGTTTTTT. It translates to CASSLTTEVGTGELFF.

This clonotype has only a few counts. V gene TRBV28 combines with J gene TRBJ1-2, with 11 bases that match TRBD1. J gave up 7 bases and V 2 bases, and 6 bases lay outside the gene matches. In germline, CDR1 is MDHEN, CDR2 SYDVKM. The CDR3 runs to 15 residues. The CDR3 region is CASSLPADRGLGYTF. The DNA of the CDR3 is TGTGCCAGCAGTTTACCTGCGGACAGGGGGCTTGGCTACACCTTC.

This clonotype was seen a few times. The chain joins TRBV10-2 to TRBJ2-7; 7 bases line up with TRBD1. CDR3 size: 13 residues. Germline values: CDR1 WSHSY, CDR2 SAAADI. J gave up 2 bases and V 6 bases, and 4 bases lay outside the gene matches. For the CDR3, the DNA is TGCGCCAGCAGGGGACAGTTGGCCTACGAGCAGTACTTC. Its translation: CASRGQLAYEQYF.

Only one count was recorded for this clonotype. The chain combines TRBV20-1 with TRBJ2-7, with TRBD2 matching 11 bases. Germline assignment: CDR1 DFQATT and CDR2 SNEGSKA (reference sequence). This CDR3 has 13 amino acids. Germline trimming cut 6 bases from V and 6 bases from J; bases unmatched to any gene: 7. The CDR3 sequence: CSALEGLAVEQYF. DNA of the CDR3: TGCAGTGCCTTAGAGGGACTAGCGGTCGAGCAGTACTTC.

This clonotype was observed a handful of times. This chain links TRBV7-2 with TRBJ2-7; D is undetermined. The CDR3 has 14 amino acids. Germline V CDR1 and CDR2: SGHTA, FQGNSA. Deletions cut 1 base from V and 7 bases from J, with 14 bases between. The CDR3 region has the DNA TGTGCCAGCAGCTTAGGTGTGCTGGGGTGGGAGCAGTACTTC. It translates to CASSLGVLGWEQYF.

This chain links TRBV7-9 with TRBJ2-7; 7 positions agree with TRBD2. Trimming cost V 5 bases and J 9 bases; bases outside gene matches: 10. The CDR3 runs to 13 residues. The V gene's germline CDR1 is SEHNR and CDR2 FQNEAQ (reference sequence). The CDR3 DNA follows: TGTGCCAGCAGCGCTACTTTGGGGGAGGGGCAGTACTTC. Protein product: CASSATLGEGQYF. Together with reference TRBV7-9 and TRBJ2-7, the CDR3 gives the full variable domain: DTGVSQNPRHKITKRGQNVTFRCDPISEHNRLYWYRQTLGQGPEFLTYFQNEAQLEKSRLLSDRFSAERPKGSFSTLEIQRTEQGDSAMYLCASSATLGEGQYFGPGTRLTVT.

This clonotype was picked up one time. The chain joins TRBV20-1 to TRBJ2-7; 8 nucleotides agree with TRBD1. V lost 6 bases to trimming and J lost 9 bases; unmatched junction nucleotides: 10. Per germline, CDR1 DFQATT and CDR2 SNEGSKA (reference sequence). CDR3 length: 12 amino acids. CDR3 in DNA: TGCAGTGCCTCGGACAGGGCCCGCGGGCAGTACTTC. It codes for CSASDRARGQYF.

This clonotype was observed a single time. CDR3 DNA: TGCAGCGTTGGGGATGGTGGGAGAACTGAAGCTTTCTTT. Translation: CSVGDGGRTEAFF. The rearrangement joins TRBV29-1 to TRBJ1-1; no clear D. CDR1 SQVTM and CDR2 ANQGSEA come from the germline V gene. The CDR3 covers 13 residues. V was clipped by 4 bases and J by 5 bases, with 14 bases between them.

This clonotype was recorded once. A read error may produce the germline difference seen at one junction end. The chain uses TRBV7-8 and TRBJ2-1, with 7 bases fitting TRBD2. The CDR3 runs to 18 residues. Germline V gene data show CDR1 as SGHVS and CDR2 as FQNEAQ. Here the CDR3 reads CASSLHRPWGRAGHEPFF. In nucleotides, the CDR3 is TGTGCCAGCAGCTTACACCGTCCATGGGGGAGGGCCGGGCATGAGCCGTTCTTC.

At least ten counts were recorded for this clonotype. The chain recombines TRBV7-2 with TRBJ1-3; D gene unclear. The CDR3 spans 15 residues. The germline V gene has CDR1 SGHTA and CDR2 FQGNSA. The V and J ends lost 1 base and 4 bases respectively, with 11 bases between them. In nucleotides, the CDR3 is TGTGCCAGCAGCTTAGTCGCAGGTCTCGGAAACACCATATATTTT. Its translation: CASSLVAGLGNTIYF.

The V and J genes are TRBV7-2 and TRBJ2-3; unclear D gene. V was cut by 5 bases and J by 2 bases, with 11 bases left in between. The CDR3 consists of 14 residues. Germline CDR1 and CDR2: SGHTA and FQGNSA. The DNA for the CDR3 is TGTGCCAGCAGCCCGGACCTTTACACAGATACGCAGTATTTT. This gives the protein CASSPDLYTDTQYF.